These 21 T cell receptor beta chains were sequenced from one sample in a study of blood T cells in healthy people across ages. Next came a second PCR, run for about 7 to 12 cycles, which used a sample-barcoded 5' primer along with a J-beta primer mix. TCRdb reanalysed the 5' RACE reads using MiXCR and keeps one entry per CDR3 protein. This repertoire shows over 1.5 million distinct CDR3 sequences, around half found once; its top ten account for less than 2.5%. The sample comprised blood. The source of these receptors is a woman in her forties in good health.

This CDR3 reads CSVERAGAGGYTF. As DNA, the CDR3 is TGCAGCGTTGAAAGGGCAGGGGCAGGTGGCTACACCTTC. The gene calls are TRBV29-1 and TRBJ1-2, with D possibly TRBD1 on 6 matching bases. Trimming pared 2 bases from V and 7 bases from J, leaving 14 bases between. The CDR3 covers 13 residues. Germline CDR1 SQVTM, CDR2 ANQGSEA.

V is TRBV25-1 and J is TRBJ1-2; 8 bases are shared with TRBD1. The CDR3 has 14 amino acids. After removal of 4 bases from V and 4 bases from J, the junction contained 5 bases not matched to a gene. Germline lookup yields CDR1 MGHDK and CDR2 SYGVNS. In DNA, the CDR3 is TGTGCCAGCAGTGCAAAGGACAGGGCCTATGGCTACACCTTC. Its protein product is CASSAKDRAYGYTF.

The chain links TRBV19 to TRBJ2-3; D is undetermined. This CDR3 is built from 14 residues. Trimming stripped 6 bases from V and 3 bases from J, with 13 bases between. The germline CDR1 and CDR2 sequences are LNHDA and SQIVND (reference sequence). The CDR3 protein is CASSPALRTDTQYF. In DNA, the CDR3 is TGTGCCAGTAGCCCGGCTCTAAGGACAGATACGCAGTATTTT.

The genes are TRBV4-2 and TRBJ2-5; 8 bases match TRBD2. The J segment lost 4 bases and the V segment lost 0 bases, leaving 7 bases of the junction unmatched. The CDR3 is 16 amino acids. Germline-derived CDR1 and CDR2 are LGHNA and YNFKEQ. The CDR3 sequence is CASSQETAGAGETQYF. CDR3 sequence (DNA): TGTGCCAGCAGCCAAGAAACAGCGGGGGCCGGAGAGACCCAGTACTTC.

The rearrangement uses TRBV6-6 and TRBJ2-1, with D maybe TRBD1 (6 bases). The CDR3 is made up of 14 amino acids. Germline loops: CDR1 MNHNY, CDR2 SVGAGI (reference sequence). The V end was cut by 7 bases, the J end by 3 bases, with 13 bases between. The CDR3 sequence is CASTDSAFYNEQFF. DNA of the CDR3: TGTGCCAGCACGGACAGTGCTTTCTACAATGAGCAGTTCTTC.

This chain links TRBV27 with TRBJ1-4; D is unresolved. Germline values: CDR1 MNHEY, CDR2 SMNVEV (reference sequence). Trimming left V 6 bases short and J 3 bases short, with 14 bases between. CDR3 length: 15 amino acids. CDR3 loop: CASSTWNGANEKLFF. CDR3 bases: TGTGCCAGCAGCACATGGAATGGGGCTAATGAAAAACTGTTTTTT.

The chain combines TRBV4-2 with TRBJ2-3; 12 bases align to TRBD2. CDR1 and CDR2 from the germline V gene are LGHNA and YNFKEQ. This CDR3 is built from 18 residues. Losses at the gene ends were 4 bases for V and 8 bases for J; bases not matched to a gene: 16. CDR3: CASSRTACPSGGASTQYF. CDR3 sequence (DNA): TGTGCCAGCAGCCGTACAGCCTGCCCTAGCGGGGGGGCGAGTACGCAGTATTTT.

The J gene is TRBJ1-2, the V gene TRBV7-2; TRBD1 agrees at 8 bases. Germline loops: CDR1 SGHTA, CDR2 FQGNSA. The CDR3 consists of 17 residues. J was trimmed by 6 bases and V by 5 bases; bases with no gene match: 17. This CDR3 is CASSEDRVPSRGHGYTF. CDR3 nucleotides: TGTGCCAGCAGCGAGGACAGGGTTCCATCTCGTGGCCATGGCTACACCTTC.

This clonotype was counted only a few times. The rearrangement joins TRBV6-2 or TRBV6-3 to TRBJ2-1; TRBD2 matches 9 bases. Germline-derived CDR1 and CDR2 are MNHEY and SVGEGT. The CDR3 runs 15 residues. V dropped 7 bases and J dropped 4; count of bases not matched to a gene: 8. The CDR3 here is CASKGSGGLYNEQFF. The CDR3, as DNA: TGTGCCAGCAAGGGTAGCGGGGGTCTTTACAATGAGCAGTTCTTC.

Regarding this clonotype: A read error may produce the germline difference seen at one junction end. V and J are TRBV9 and TRBJ2-3, with 7 bases matching TRBD1. The germline V gene has CDR1 SGDLS and CDR2 YYNGEE. This CDR3 is built from 14 residues. The CDR3 bases are TGTACCAGCAGCGTTGGTACAGGGGAAGATACGCGGTATTTT. This encodes CTSSVGTGEDTRYF.

The chain couples TRBV9 to TRBJ2-3, with 7 nucleotides matching TRBD2. The CDR3 has 15 amino acids. Losses at the gene ends were 0 bases for V and 3 bases for J; bases not matched to a gene: 4. Germline V lookup: CDR1 SGDLS, CDR2 YYNGEE. The CDR3, as DNA: TGTGCCAGCAGCGTAGAGGGGCGGGGGACAGATACGCAGTATTTT. Translated, it gives CASSVEGRGTDTQYF.

The V gene is TRBV24-1, the J gene TRBJ1-5, with 9 bases aligning to TRBD1. The CDR3 totals 14 residues. CDR1 KGHDR and CDR2 SFDVKD come from the germline V gene. V lost 4 bases, J lost 3 bases, and 0 bases stayed unmatched. CDR3 in DNA: TGTGCCACCAGTGAACAGGGGGCCAATCAGCCCCAGCATTTT. Translating gives CATSEQGANQPQHF.

The chain carries TRBV6-1 and TRBJ2-7, with D possibly matching TRBD1 (5 bases). The CDR3 loop spans 14 amino acids. V was pared by 7 bases and J by 3 bases, with 16 bases between. Germline CDR1 reads MNHNS; CDR2 reads SASEGT. The DNA for the CDR3 is TGTGCCAGCACCCTCAACGGCAGGGTCTACGAGCAGTACTTC. Translated: CASTLNGRVYEQYF.

The J gene is TRBJ1-4, the V gene TRBV12-3 or TRBV12-4, with 9 positions matching TRBD1. This CDR3 comprises 14 residues. V gave up 8 bases and J gave up 8 bases; unmatched junction bases: 9. The CDR3 DNA follows: TGTGCCAGCCTTTGGGGGACAGGGCGAGAAAAACTGTTTTTT. This codes for CASLWGTGREKLFF.

V gene TRBV24-1 combines with J gene TRBJ2-3; 7 bases are shared with TRBD1. Germline V gene lookup returns CDR1 KGHDR and CDR2 SFDVKD. The trim removed 12 bases at V and 0 bases at J, leaving 8 bases unmatched. The length of the CDR3 is 14 residues. The CDR3 sequence is CAPSKGQSTDTQYF. CDR3 in DNA: TGTGCCCCTAGCAAGGGACAGAGCACAGATACGCAGTATTTT.

This rearrangement joins TRBV7-2 to TRBJ1-5; 8 bases align to TRBD1. Trimming removed 1 base from V and 3 bases from J; junction bases left unmatched: 5. Germline loops: CDR1 SGHTA, CDR2 FQGNSA. CDR3 size: 16 residues. The CDR3 DNA sequence: TGTGCCAGCAGCTTAGGGCGGGACAGGCCCAATCAGCCCCAGCATTTT. Protein: CASSLGRDRPNQPQHF.

This clonotype was counted at least ten times. The CDR3 nucleotides read TGTGCCACCAGTGATCCGGGACAGGGGAGAGAGACCCAGTACTTC. Translating gives CATSDPGQGRETQYF. V gene TRBV24-1 combines with J gene TRBJ2-5; 10 bases fit TRBD1. The V gene end was trimmed by 3 bases and the J gene end by 4 bases; junction bases not matched to a gene: 4. The CDR3 runs 15 residues. Per germline, CDR1 KGHDR and CDR2 SFDVKD.

This clonotype came up many times. The rearrangement links TRBV29-1 to TRBJ2-7, with 8 nucleotides matching TRBD2. The CDR3 totals 15 residues. V shed 5 bases, J shed 2 bases, and the junction held 11 bases outside the gene matches. Germline V gene data show CDR1 as SQVTM and CDR2 as ANQGSEA. CDR3 protein: CSVSFREGPPYEQYF. In nucleotides, the CDR3 is TGCAGCGTTTCCTTTCGGGAGGGGCCTCCCTACGAGCAGTACTTC.

This clonotype appeared a few times. The chain links TRBV29-1 to TRBJ2-1; TRBD2 matches at 8 bases. After removal of 8 bases from V and 2 bases from J, the junction contained 5 bases not matched to a gene. The CDR3 extends over 13 amino acids. Germline CDR1 is SQVTM and CDR2 is ANQGSEA. The CDR3 bases are TGCAGCCCCGTCGGGGGGGCCTACAATGAGCAGTTCTTC. It specifies CSPVGGAYNEQFF.

J is TRBJ1-2 and V is TRBV7-6, with 11 bases that match TRBD1. V was pared by 2 bases and J by 7 bases, with 12 bases of the junction left unmatched. This CDR3 spans 17 amino acids. Per the germline V gene, CDR1 is SGHVS and CDR2 is FNYEAQ. Here the CDR3 DNA reads TGTGCCAGCAGCTTATTGGTGCAAGGACAGGGGGCGCGTGGCTACACCTTC. Translating it yields CASSLLVQGQGARGYTF.

Details on this clonotype: A junction boundary mismatches the germline segment, possibly from a read error. J is TRBJ2-1 and V is TRBV7-2, with TRBD2 matching 11 bases. Germline V gene lookup returns CDR1 SGHTA and CDR2 FQGNSA. The CDR3 extends over 15 amino acids. Here the CDR3 DNA reads TGTGCCAGCAGCCCGACTAGCGGGGCTGACAAGGAGCAGTTCTTC. Protein product: CASSPTSGADKEQFF.